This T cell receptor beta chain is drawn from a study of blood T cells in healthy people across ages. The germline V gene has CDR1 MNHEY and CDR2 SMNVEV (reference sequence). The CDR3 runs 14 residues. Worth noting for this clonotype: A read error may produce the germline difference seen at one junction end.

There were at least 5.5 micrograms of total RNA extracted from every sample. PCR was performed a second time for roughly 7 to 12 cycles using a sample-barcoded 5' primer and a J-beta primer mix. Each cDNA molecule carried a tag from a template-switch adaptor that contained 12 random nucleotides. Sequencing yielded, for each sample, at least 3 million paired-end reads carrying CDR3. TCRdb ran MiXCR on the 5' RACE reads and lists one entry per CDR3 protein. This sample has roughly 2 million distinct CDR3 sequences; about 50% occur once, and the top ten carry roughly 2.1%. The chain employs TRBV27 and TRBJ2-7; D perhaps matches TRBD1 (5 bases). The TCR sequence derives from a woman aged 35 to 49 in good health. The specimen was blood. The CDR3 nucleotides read TGTGCCAGCCGTGAGGCGGAAGGGGCCTACGGGCAGTACTTC. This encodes CASREAEGAYGQYF.